Following are 11 T cell receptor beta chains from one sample sequenced in a study of PD-1 blockade in classical Hodgkin lymphoma. The assay was immunoSEQ multiplex PCR, and TCRdb's table has in-frame clones only and misses some. The table includes roughly 41,000 clones, about 90% detected once. Every single patient, without exception, relapsed after autologous stem cell transplantation, and brentuximab vedotin exposure varied. Here the sequenced sample was peripheral blood mononuclear cells (PBMCs), taken before the second cycle of nivolumab. These receptors were taken from a human donor with classical Hodgkin lymphoma.

The J gene is TRBJ2-5, the V gene TRBV28, with a weak D call TRBD1 (5 bases). The CDR3 length is 14 residues. Germline V gives CDR1 MDHEN, CDR2 SYDVKM. Trimming shortened V by 7 bases and J by 7 bases, and 19 bases separated the two germline ends. The CDR3 nucleotides read TGTGCCAGCATAACACAGGCCTACACGGGGACCCAGTACTTC. Translating gives CASITQAYTGTQYF.

V and J are TRBV6-6 and TRBJ1-1; tentatively, D is TRBD1 (5 bases). The CDR3 is made up of 12 amino acids. Per the germline V gene, CDR1 is MNHNY and CDR2 is SVGAGI (reference sequence). V was cut by 5 bases and J by 8 bases, with 12 bases left in between. The CDR3 spells CASSKLQAEAFF. CDR3 coding DNA: TGTGCCAGCAGTAAGCTACAGGCAGAAGCTTTCTTT.

The chain uses TRBV11-2 and TRBJ2-5; D possibly corresponds to TRBD2 (6 bases). The CDR3 is made up of 15 amino acids. In germline, CDR1 is SGHAT, CDR2 FQNNGV. V gave up 5 bases and J gave up 0 bases, with 13 bases separating them. This chain's CDR3 is CASSKPGDYQETQYF. The CDR3 DNA reads as TGTGCCAGCAGCAAACCGGGAGATTACCAAGAGACCCAGTACTTC.

The genes are TRBV28 and TRBJ1-3; weak D call: TRBD1 (5 bases). This CDR3 spans 14 amino acids. Deletions cut 3 bases from V and 4 bases from J, with 10 bases between. Germline CDR1 MDHEN, CDR2 SYDVKM. The CDR3 loop is CASSLTVPGNTIYF. CDR3 nucleotide sequence: TGTGCCAGCAGTTTGACAGTACCGGGAAACACCATATATTTT.

This clone was picked up one time. The chain recombines TRBV29-1 with TRBJ1-2; D call uncertain. The germline V gene has CDR1 SQVTM and CDR2 ANQGSEA. The CDR3 loop spans 11 amino acids. The ends were cut back, 7 bases at V and 4 bases at J, with 10 bases in the middle. The chain's CDR3 is CSARNTYGYTF. CDR3 in DNA: TGCAGCGCCAGAAACACCTATGGCTACACCTTC.

This clone is a singleton in its sample. The chain combines TRBV19 with TRBJ2-7; D not certain. In germline, CDR1 is LNHDA, CDR2 SQIVND (reference sequence). V lost 10 bases to trimming and J lost 8 bases, with 15 bases between them. This CDR3 comprises 11 residues. CDR3 amino acids: CATSRFRQQYF. The DNA for the CDR3 is TGTGCCACCAGCCGATTCAGACAGCAGTACTTC.

V usage is TRBV6-4 and J usage is TRBJ2-3; no definite D call. Germline CDR1 and CDR2: MRHNA and SNTAGT. V dropped 6 bases and J dropped 0 bases, with 10 bases sitting between them. The CDR3 is 14 amino acids. CDR3 sequence reads: CASRKRESTDTQYF. CDR3 nucleotide sequence: TGTGCCAGCAGGAAGAGAGAGAGCACAGATACGCAGTATTTT.

This clone showed up just once. This chain links TRBV28 with TRBJ2-5; a weak D match, TRBD1 (6 bases). The CDR3 spans 13 residues. Germline assignment: CDR1 MDHEN and CDR2 SYDVKM. V was cut by 1 base and J by 4 bases, with 7 bases left in between. The CDR3 nucleotides are TGTGCCAGCAGTTTATCAGGGGTAGAGACCCAGTACTTC. Its translation: CASSLSGVETQYF.

The chain combines TRBV5-5 with TRBJ1-2; 10 positions agree with TRBD1. V dropped 3 bases and J dropped 8; count of bases not matched to a gene: 13. From germline, CDR1 is SGHKS and CDR2 YYEKEE (reference sequence). The CDR3 is 16 residues long. The CDR3 DNA reads TGTGCCAGCAGCTACGACTCGGGGACAGGGGTTTTAGGCTACACCTTC. Residues: CASSYDSGTGVLGYTF. Based on the CDR3 plus reference TRBV5-5 and TRBJ1-2, the full variable domain is DAGVTQSPTHLIKTRGQQVTLRCSPISGHKSVSWYQQVLGQGPQFIFQYYEKEERGRGNFPDRFSARQFPNYSSELNVNALLLGDSALYLCASSYDSGTGVLGYTFGSGTRLTVV.

The chain couples TRBV4-1 to TRBJ2-2, with TRBD2 matching over 7 bases. The CDR3 runs 16 residues. The germline V gene has CDR1 MGHRA and CDR2 YSYEKL. V dropped 0 bases and J dropped 5; count of bases not matched to a gene: 6. Here the CDR3 reads CASSQDRGRVTGELFF. The CDR3 bases are TGCGCCAGCAGCCAAGATCGAGGGAGGGTAACCGGGGAGCTGTTTTTT.

This chain links TRBV7-9 with TRBJ2-1; 8 bases align to TRBD2. Germline values: CDR1 SEHNR, CDR2 FQNEAQ (reference sequence). CDR3 length: 14 amino acids. V was clipped by 2 bases and J by 12 bases; unmatched bases: 9. CDR3 sequence reads: CASSLSGSQISQFF. As DNA, the CDR3 is TGTGCCAGCAGCTTAAGCGGGAGTCAAATCTCGCAGTTCTTC.